Presented here are 17 T cell receptor beta chains from one specimen sequenced in a study of T cell responses to AZD1222 COVID-19 vaccine. Using immunoSEQ multiplex PCR, the repertoire was profiled, and TCRdb retains in-frame clones only, with some absent. The table shows about 150,000 clones, with approximately 87% occurring only once. The sequencing used peripheral blood, collected 28 days after the second AZD1222 dose. Every receptor here comes from an adult who received the AZD1222 COVID-19 vaccine.

This chain links TRBV28 with TRBJ1-2; 8 nucleotides line up with TRBD1. This CDR3 contains 17 residues. Trimming removed 7 bases from V and 4 bases from J; junction bases left unmatched: 17. Germline V gives CDR1 MDHEN, CDR2 SYDVKM. The CDR3, as DNA: TGTGCCAGCAACACCCGGGGTTGGACAGGGTTGAGCTATGGCTACACCTTC. The encoded protein is CASNTRGWTGLSYGYTF.

This chain joins TRBV9 and TRBJ2-3; TRBD2 matches 13 bases. The CDR3 has 18 residues. The V and J ends lost 3 bases and 4 bases, in that order; junction bases with no gene match: 11. Germline-derived CDR1 and CDR2 are SGDLS and YYNGEE. The CDR3 loop reads CASSAGRLAGGRADTQYF. CDR3 nucleotides: TGTGCCAGCAGCGCCGGCCGACTAGCGGGAGGAAGAGCAGATACGCAGTATTTT.

The V gene is TRBV10-3, the J gene TRBJ2-1, with TRBD2 identical over 12 bases. CDR3 length: 15 amino acids. Germline V lookup: CDR1 ENHRY, CDR2 SYGVKD. The trim removed 11 bases at V and 3 bases at J, leaving 8 bases unmatched. CDR3 coding DNA: TGTGCCGCCCAGACTAGCGGGAGTATCTACAATGAGCAGTTCTTC. This sequence encodes CAAQTSGSIYNEQFF.

The V gene is TRBV3-1 (or the pseudogene TRBV3-2), the J gene TRBJ1-4; D remains ambiguous. The V gene's germline CDR1 is LGHDT and CDR2 YNNKEL (reference sequence). The CDR3 runs 14 residues. Trimming removed 2 bases at V and 0 bases at J, with 4 bases between. The CDR3 spells CASSQRSTNEKLFF. The CDR3 DNA sequence: TGTGCCAGCAGCCAAAGGTCAACTAATGAAAAACTGTTTTTT.

Concerning this clone itself: The sample carries other DNA sequences with the same CDR3. The genes are TRBV3-1 (or the pseudogene TRBV3-2) and TRBJ2-1; the D is unclear. V was shortened by 3 bases and J by 0 bases, with 0 bases between the two germline ends. The CDR3 contains 12 residues. Germline loops: CDR1 LGHDT, CDR2 YNNKEL (reference sequence). This CDR3 is CASSHSYNEQFF. CDR3 nucleotide sequence: TGTGCCAGCAGCCACTCCTACAATGAGCAGTTCTTC.

V gene TRBV5-4 combines with J gene TRBJ2-1; weak D call: TRBD1 (5 bases). This CDR3 has 13 amino acids. Germline loops: CDR1 SGHNT, CDR2 YYREEE (reference sequence). Trimming cost V 4 bases and J 5 bases, with 10 bases left between them. In nucleotides, the CDR3 is TGTGCCAGCAGCACCACAGGCCACAATGAGCAGTTCTTC. Its protein is CASSTTGHNEQFF. Supplemented by reference TRBV5-4 and TRBJ2-1, the full variable domain reads ETGVTQSPTHLIKTRGQQVTLRCSSQSGHNTVSWYQQALGQGPQFIFQYYREEENGRGNFPPRFSGLQFPNYSSELNVNALELDDSALYLCASSTTGHNEQFFGPGTRLTVL.

The chain combines TRBV19 with TRBJ2-3, with D unresolved. Germline V CDR1 and CDR2: LNHDA, SQIVND (reference sequence). The CDR3 covers 13 residues. V was cut by 6 bases and J by 0 bases, with 7 bases left in between. The CDR3 nucleotides read TGTGCCAGTAGAGGTGAGAGCACAGATACGCAGTATTTT. Amino acids: CASRGESTDTQYF.

The chain links TRBV29-1 to TRBJ1-4; TRBD1 matches 8 bases. The CDR3 length is 13 residues. J gave up 8 bases and V 2 bases, and 4 bases lay outside the gene matches. Germline CDR1 reads SQVTM; CDR2 reads ANQGSEA. CDR3 loop: CSVERTGSEKLFF. Here the CDR3 DNA reads TGCAGCGTTGAAAGGACAGGGTCGGAAAAACTGTTTTTT.

The chain couples TRBV19 to TRBJ1-2, with 11 positions matching TRBD1. The CDR3 length is 16 residues. Germline assignment: CDR1 LNHDA and CDR2 SQIVND (reference sequence). The trim removed 5 bases at V and 3 bases at J, leaving 8 bases unmatched. CDR3 loop: CASSLLGQGADYGYTF. DNA for the CDR3: TGTGCCAGTAGTCTTCTCGGACAGGGGGCGGACTATGGCTACACCTTC.

The J gene is TRBJ1-6, the V gene TRBV3-1 (or the pseudogene TRBV3-2), with 9 bases fitting TRBD1. Germline CDR1 LGHDT, CDR2 YNNKEL (reference sequence). V was pared by 5 bases and J by 6 bases, with 11 bases of the junction left unmatched. The CDR3 sequence is 17 residues long. CDR3 nucleotide sequence: TGTGCCAGCAGCGACGGGACAGGGCGCAGCCGTAATTCACCCCTCCACTTT. Translated, it gives CASSDGTGRSRNSPLHF.

The chain has TRBV11-2 and TRBJ2-7; D is unclear. The CDR3 contains 13 residues. Germline V gene data show CDR1 as SGHAT and CDR2 as FQNNGV. Trimming removed 5 bases from V and 2 bases from J, with 10 bases in between. The CDR3 region is CASSPPVPYEQYF. The CDR3 bases are TGTGCCAGCAGCCCTCCGGTACCCTACGAGCAGTACTTC. The variable domain in full, with the rest retrieved from reference TRBV11-2 and TRBJ2-7, is EAGVAQSPRYKIIEKRQSVAFWCNPISGHATLYWYQQILGQGPKLLIQFQNNGVVDDSQLPKDRFSAERLKGVDSTLKIQPAKLEDSAVYLCASSPPVPYEQYFGPGTRLTVT.

J is TRBJ2-5 and V is TRBV27, with 11 bases that match TRBD1. The V and J ends lost 6 bases and 4 bases, in that order; junction bases with no gene match: 7. The germline V gene has CDR1 MNHEY and CDR2 SMNVEV (reference sequence). The CDR3 totals 15 residues. Here the CDR3 DNA reads TGTGCCAGCAGCTTTACCGGGACAGGGGGAGAGACCCAGTACTTC. This codes for CASSFTGTGGETQYF.

The V call is TRBV6-5, the J call TRBJ2-7, with 7 nucleotides matching TRBD1. J gave up 2 bases and V 6 bases, and 7 bases lay outside the gene matches. This CDR3 has 14 residues. Looked up from germline, CDR1 is MNHEY and CDR2 is SVGAGI. CDR3 nucleotide sequence: TGTGCCAGCAGCAACACAGGGGTCCCCTACGAGCAGTACTTC. Translation: CASSNTGVPYEQYF.

This clone was observed a few times. V is TRBV11-2 and J is TRBJ2-7; unclear D gene. CDR1 is SGHAT and CDR2 is FQNNGV in the germline V gene. There are 12 residues in the CDR3. V was pared by 4 bases and J by 7 bases, with 11 bases between. The CDR3 spells CASSSVGWEQYF. The CDR3 DNA reads TGTGCCAGCAGCTCCGTGGGCTGGGAGCAGTACTTC.

The genes are TRBV28 and TRBJ2-7; 9 positions match TRBD1. The J segment lost 5 bases and the V segment lost 6 bases, leaving 11 bases of the junction unmatched. Per the germline V gene, CDR1 is MDHEN and CDR2 is SYDVKM. This CDR3 is built from 15 residues. CDR3 sequence: CASRPSGTGFHEQYF. In nucleotides, the CDR3 is TGTGCCAGCAGACCTTCCGGGACAGGGTTTCACGAGCAGTACTTC.

A few counts support this clone. The chain uses TRBV6-5 and TRBJ2-2, with D uncertain. V was pared by 1 base and J by 0 bases, with 6 bases between. Germline assignment: CDR1 MNHEY and CDR2 SVGAGI. CDR3 length: 15 amino acids. The CDR3 reads CASSYFGANTGELFF. Here the CDR3 DNA reads TGTGCCAGCAGTTACTTCGGAGCGAACACCGGGGAGCTGTTTTTT.

The chain combines TRBV3-1 (or the pseudogene TRBV3-2) with TRBJ1-3; D uncertain. Germline CDR1 reads LGHDT; CDR2 reads YNNKEL (reference sequence). V lost 4 bases and J 0 bases, leaving 13 bases between the germline ends. This CDR3 contains 16 residues. CDR3 region: CASSPTAGSSGNTIYF. CDR3 sequence (DNA): TGTGCCAGCAGCCCCACGGCGGGTAGCTCTGGAAACACCATATATTTT.